This is a list of T cell receptor beta chains from one sample in a study of blood T cell repertoires in COVID-19. Here immunoSEQ multiplex PCR was the method, and the copy in TCRdb shows in-frame clones only, minus some. The data hold around 270,000 clones, with less than 90% observed a single time. Sequences were obtained from peripheral blood. The receptor set was obtained from a man aged 60-69 years who had recovered from COVID-19. CDR3s include the opening cysteine and the closing phenylalanine or tryptophan. D genes are given only for firm matches. Some rows mark clone size as missing; the rest say once, few, many or name a class of expanded clone.

j_call,clone_size,d_call,v_call,cdr3_aa,cdr3_nt
TRBJ2-7,-,TRBD1,TRBV9,CASSVEGTGSYEQYF,TGTGCCAGCAGCGTAGAGGGGACAGGGTCCTACGAGCAGTACTTC
TRBJ2-2,once,-,TRBV18,CATTDRNTGELFF,TGTGCCACCACGGACAGAAACACCGGGGAGCTGTTTTTT
TRBJ2-7,-,-,TRBV3-1/TRBV3-2,CASSQGHRDKSYEQYF,TGTGCCAGCAGCCAAGGACACCGGGACAAATCATACGAGCAGTACTTC
TRBJ1-2,-,TRBD1,TRBV29-1,CSVEGQGDGYTF,TGCAGCGTTGAAGGTCAGGGGGACGGCTACACCTTC
TRBJ1-1,-,-,TRBV12-3/TRBV12-4,CASNPGKNTEAFF,TGTGCCAGCAATCCAGGGAAGAACACTGAAGCTTTCTTT
TRBJ2-1,once,-,TRBV9,CASSVNRDRLVAEQFF,TGTGCCAGCAGCGTAAACAGGGATCGGCTAGTGGCTGAGCAGTTCTTC
TRBJ1-2,-,TRBD1,TRBV5-1,CASSSGRTGDYGYTF,TGCGCCAGCAGCTCCGGACGGACAGGGGATTATGGCTACACCTTC
TRBJ2-1,-,TRBD1,TRBV6-1,CASSERGGGSSYNEQFF,TGTGCCAGCAGTGAACGAGGGGGCGGAAGCTCCTACAATGAGCAGTTCTTC
TRBJ2-3,-,TRBD2,TRBV19,CASTSSGASTDTQYF,TGTGCCAGTACGTCTAGCGGGGCTAGCACAGATACGCAGTATTTT
TRBJ2-1,-,TRBD2,TRBV5-1,CASSLEGRGGRRNEQFF,TGCGCCAGCAGCTTGGAGGGGCGGGGGGGCCGAAGGAATGAGCAGTTCTTC
TRBJ2-1,-,-,TRBV19,CASCPRNDLGTLNEQFF,TGTGCCAGTTGTCCAAGGAACGATCTCGGGACTCTGAATGAGCAGTTCTTC
TRBJ2-7,-,-,TRBV25-1,CASSDSNLPGYSYEQYF,TGTGCCAGCAGTGATTCTAATCTACCGGGATACTCCTACGAGCAGTACTTC
TRBJ2-7,-,TRBD2,TRBV7-2,CASSLVASGASYEQYF,TGTGCCAGCAGCTTAGTGGCTAGCGGCGCCTCCTACGAGCAGTACTTC
TRBJ2-7,-,-,TRBV7-9,CASSPGFTGSYEQYF,TGTGCCAGCAGCCCAGGGTTCACAGGCTCCTACGAGCAGTACTTC
TRBJ2-6,-,TRBD1,TRBV5-1,CASSFDRVGANVLTF,TGCGCCAGCAGCTTTGACAGGGTTGGGGCCAACGTCCTGACTTTC
TRBJ2-7,once,-,TRBV18,CASSPIGGGETYEQYF,TGTGCCAGCTCACCAATCGGCGGGGGCGAAACCTACGAGCAGTACTTC
TRBJ2-2,once,TRBD1,TRBV9,CASSVFMQGANTGELFF,TGTGCCAGCAGCGTATTTATGCAGGGGGCGAACACCGGGGAGCTGTTTTTT
TRBJ2-3,-,-,TRBV7-6,CASSTRLRVAEDTQYF,TGTGCCAGCAGCACCCGGCTCCGGGTAGCTGAAGATACGCAGTATTTT
TRBJ2-2,-,-,TRBV19,CASSMGAFTGELFF,TGTGCCAGTAGTATGGGGGCTTTCACCGGGGAGCTGTTTTTT
TRBJ2-5,-,TRBD1,TRBV6-5,CASSYSWTGKGETQYF,TGTGCCAGCAGTTACTCGTGGACAGGGAAGGGAGAGACCCAGTACTTC
TRBJ2-2,few,TRBD2,TRBV7-3,CASSSYGGANTGELFF,TGTGCCAGCAGCTCCTACGGGGGGGCGAACACCGGGGAGCTGTTTTTT
TRBJ1-6,-,TRBD1,TRBV27,CASSTGGLYNSPLHF,TGTGCCAGCAGTACAGGGGGCCTTTATAATTCACCCCTCCACTTT
TRBJ1-4,-,TRBD1,TRBV5-1,CASSGGQGATNEKLFF,TGCGCCAGCAGCGGGGGACAGGGGGCAACTAATGAAAAACTGTTTTTT
TRBJ2-6,-,-,TRBV21-1,CASSRQFLHSGANVLTF,TGTGCCAGCAGCAGACAGTTTCTACACTCTGGGGCCAACGTCCTGACTTTC
TRBJ2-3,-,TRBD2,TRBV27,CASSFWTSMTDTQYF,TGTGCCAGCAGTTTTTGGACTAGCATGACAGATACGCAGTATTTT
TRBJ1-1,-,TRBD1,TRBV15,CATTQGATEAFF,TGTGCCACCACACAGGGGGCAACTGAAGCTTTCTTT
TRBJ1-4,-,TRBD1,TRBV10-3,CAIRGSTGPNEKLFF,TGTGCCATCAGAGGCTCGACAGGGCCCAATGAAAAACTGTTTTTT
TRBJ1-1,-,TRBD1,TRBV10-3,CAIGGGTGNTEAFF,TGTGCCATCGGGGGGGGGACAGGGAACACTGAAGCTTTCTTT
TRBJ2-3,-,-,TRBV7-2,CASSLAPTSTDTQYF,TGTGCCAGCAGCTTAGCTCCCACTAGCACAGATACGCAGTATTTT
TRBJ2-5,-,TRBD1,TRBV5-4,CASSQGQGGGETQYF,TGTGCCAGCAGCCAGGGACAGGGCGGGGGAGAGACCCAGTACTTC
TRBJ1-2,-,-,TRBV27,CASRRGTGGYGYTF,TGTGCCAGCAGGAGGGGAACCGGAGGGTATGGCTACACCTTC
TRBJ1-1,few,-,TRBV11-2,CASSRDRSEAFF,TGTGCCAGCAGCCGCGACAGGAGTGAAGCTTTCTTT
TRBJ2-1,-,-,TRBV30,CAWSEVLGHNEQFF,TGTGCCTGGAGTGAGGTTCTGGGACATAATGAGCAGTTCTTC
TRBJ2-1,-,-,TRBV30,CAWEGWPSYNEQFF,TGTGCCTGGGAGGGGTGGCCGTCCTACAATGAGCAGTTCTTC
TRBJ1-2,-,-,TRBV29-1,CSVEVQQGSWGYTF,TGCAGCGTTGAAGTCCAGCAGGGTTCGTGGGGCTACACCTTC
TRBJ2-5,once,TRBD2,TRBV30,CAWYLAGAGGTQYF,TGTGCCTGGTACCTAGCGGGGGCTGGTGGGACCCAGTACTTC
TRBJ1-2,-,TRBD1,TRBV4-2,CASRTTGGDGYTF,TGTGCCAGCAGAACGACAGGGGGCGATGGCTACACCTTC
TRBJ2-1,-,TRBD2,TRBV30,CAWSHSGGGYNEQFF,TGTGCCTGGAGTCATAGCGGGGGCGGCTACAATGAGCAGTTCTTC
TRBJ1-1,-,-,TRBV11-2,CASSLRSGIRLNTEAFF,TGTGCCAGCAGCTTACGTTCAGGCATTCGTTTGAACACTGAAGCTTTCTTT
TRBJ2-1,-,-,TRBV5-1,CASSRPGGRGGYNEQFF,TGCGCCAGCAGCCGCCCCGGGGGGCGGGGTGGGTACAATGAGCAGTTCTTC
TRBJ1-5,once,-,TRBV2,CASSPSRVGNQPQHF,TGTGCCAGCAGTCCCTCCAGGGTAGGCAATCAGCCCCAGCATTTT
TRBJ2-5,-,TRBD1,TRBV30,CAWSPGTEDQETQYF,TGTGCCTGGAGCCCCGGGACAGAGGACCAAGAGACCCAGTACTTC
TRBJ1-2,-,TRBD1,TRBV19,CATGTGPYHGYTF,TGTGCCACAGGGACAGGGCCGTACCATGGCTACACCTTC
TRBJ2-5,-,TRBD1,TRBV15,CATSRDPGQVQETQYF,TGTGCCACCAGCAGAGATCCCGGACAGGTCCAAGAGACCCAGTACTTC
TRBJ1-5,-,TRBD1,TRBV28,CASTLKGTGGWGNQPQHF,TGTGCCAGCACCTTGAAAGGGACAGGGGGATGGGGCAATCAGCCCCAGCATTTT
TRBJ2-5,-,TRBD1,TRBV27,CASRQGDKETQYF,TGTGCCAGCAGACAGGGGGACAAAGAGACCCAGTACTTC
TRBJ2-3,-,TRBD2,TRBV11-2,CASSLDLRLAADTQYF,TGTGCCAGCAGCTTAGATTTACGACTAGCAGCAGATACGCAGTATTTT
TRBJ1-5,-,TRBD1,TRBV6-5,CASSLTGVQPQHF,TGTGCCAGCAGCTTAACAGGGGTTCAGCCCCAGCATTTT
TRBJ2-7,-,TRBD1,TRBV4-2,CASSNHGTGPYEQYF,TGTGCCAGCAGCAACCACGGGACAGGGCCCTACGAGCAGTACTTC
TRBJ2-1,-,TRBD2,TRBV9,CASSELSSGGFNEQFF,TGTGCCAGCAGCGAACTGTCTAGCGGGGGATTCAATGAGCAGTTCTTC